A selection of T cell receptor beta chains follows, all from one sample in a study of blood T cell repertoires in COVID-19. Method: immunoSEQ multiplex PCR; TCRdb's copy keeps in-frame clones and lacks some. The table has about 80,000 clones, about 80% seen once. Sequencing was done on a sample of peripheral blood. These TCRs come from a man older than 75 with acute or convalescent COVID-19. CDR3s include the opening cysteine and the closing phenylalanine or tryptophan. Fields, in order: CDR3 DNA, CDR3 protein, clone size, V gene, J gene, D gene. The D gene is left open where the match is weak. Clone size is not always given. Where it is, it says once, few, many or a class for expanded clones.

TGTGCCAGCAGTGACTACAGGGGATTTGGGTATGGCTACACCTTC	CASSDYRGFGYGYTF	NA	TRBV6-2/TRBV6-3	TRBJ1-2	TRBD1
TGCAGTGCTAGTGACCGCCGGACAGCCTACGAGCAGTACTTC	CSASDRRTAYEQYF	once	TRBV20-1	TRBJ2-7	NA
TGTGCCACCAGCAGAGATGTTCCAGGGGACTATGGCTACACCTTC	CATSRDVPGDYGYTF	NA	TRBV15	TRBJ1-2	NA
TGTGCCAGCAGCCAAGGGAGCTCCTATAATTCACCCCTCCACTTT	CASSQGSSYNSPLHF	NA	TRBV14	TRBJ1-6	NA
TGCGCCAGCAGCATCCTAGCGGGGGGGCACAATGAGCAGTTCTTC	CASSILAGGHNEQFF	NA	TRBV5-1	TRBJ2-1	TRBD2
TGCGCCAGCAGCTTCAAGGACAGGGCGGTCACCGGGGAGCTGTTTTTT	CASSFKDRAVTGELFF	NA	TRBV4-1	TRBJ2-2	TRBD1
TGTGCCAGCAGTCCCCAGGGTAACTATGGCTACACCTTC	CASSPQGNYGYTF	NA	TRBV12-3/TRBV12-4	TRBJ1-2	NA
TGTGCCAGCAGCCAAGGTGAGGGGGCCGACACTGAAGCTTTCTTT	CASSQGEGADTEAFF	NA	TRBV4-2	TRBJ1-1	TRBD1
TGTGCCACCAGCAGAGATTTTAAGCCTTCGAACACTGAAGCTTTCTTT	CATSRDFKPSNTEAFF	NA	TRBV15	TRBJ1-1	NA
TGTGCCAGCAGCCCAGCGGGCGGGGTGGCCGGGGAGCTGTTTTTT	CASSPAGGVAGELFF	many	TRBV5-4	TRBJ2-2	NA
TGTGCCAGCAGCTTAGGTTCTAGTAAAGGCTATGGCTACACCTTC	CASSLGSSKGYGYTF	NA	TRBV7-8	TRBJ1-2	NA
TGCGCCAGCAGAGACTCCGGGACAGGGGGCCAAAAACTGTTTTTT	CASRDSGTGGQKLFF	NA	TRBV10-2	TRBJ1-4	TRBD1
TGTGCCAGCAGCTTAGAGTCAGGACAGGGGCGGTACGAGCAGTACTTC	CASSLESGQGRYEQYF	NA	TRBV7-9	TRBJ2-7	TRBD1
TGTGCCAGCAGTGAGGGGCCTAGCTCCTATAATTCACCCCTCCACTTT	CASSEGPSSYNSPLHF	NA	TRBV2	TRBJ1-6	NA
TGTGCCAGTAGTATAGGCGGAGGGAGGGGAGGCACAGATACGCAGTATTTT	CASSIGGGRGGTDTQYF	NA	TRBV19	TRBJ2-3	TRBD2
TGTGCCAGCAGTGACAGACAGCATCAAGCCTACGAGCAGTACTTC	CASSDRQHQAYEQYF	NA	TRBV6-6	TRBJ2-7	NA
TGCGCCAGCAGCTTGACGACAGAGAACACCGGGGAGCTGTTTTTT	CASSLTTENTGELFF	NA	TRBV5-1	TRBJ2-2	NA
TGTGCCAGCTCACCACCGTCTGCGGGACAGCGTTACAATGAGCAGTTCTTC	CASSPPSAGQRYNEQFF	NA	TRBV18	TRBJ2-1	NA
TGTGCCAGCAGGTTCGGGGGGCGCGTAGAGGAAAAACTGTTTTTT	CASRFGGRVEEKLFF	NA	TRBV6-5	TRBJ1-4	NA
TGTGCCAGCAGGGACGGGAGTCCCGGTCAGCCCCAGCATTTT	CASRDGSPGQPQHF	NA	TRBV6-5	TRBJ1-5	NA
TGTGCCAGCAGTTCCTGGGAGGGGAACACTGAAGCTTTCTTT	CASSSWEGNTEAFF	NA	TRBV3-1/TRBV3-2	TRBJ1-1	NA
TGCGCCAGCAGCTTCGGACAGGGAAGGTCACCCCTCCACTTT	CASSFGQGRSPLHF	NA	TRBV5-1	TRBJ1-6	TRBD1
TGCGCCAGCAGTGCGGGGACAGCGAACTCCTACGAGCAGTACTTC	CASSAGTANSYEQYF	few	TRBV10-1	TRBJ2-7	TRBD1